Listed below are T cell receptor beta chains from one sample, sequenced in a study of blood T cell repertoires in COVID-19. The method was immunoSEQ multiplex PCR; TCRdb's version includes in-frame clones alone and lacks a portion of them. The table lists 50,000 or so clones, roughly nine tenths of them singletons, with 6.4% in the top ten. The specimen sequenced was peripheral blood. All receptors derive from a man in his 70s with active COVID-19. CDR3s include the opening cysteine and the closing phenylalanine or tryptophan. The D gene is left open where the match is weak. Size is stated for part of the rows, as once, few or many counts, or as a class when the clone is expanded.

clone size: few; D gene: TRBD2; J gene: TRBJ2-2; V gene: TRBV7-6; CDR3 DNA: TGTGCCAGCAGCTTTACTAGCGGGGTATGGACCGGGGAGCTGTTTTTT; CDR3 protein: CASSFTSGVWTGELFF
clone size: .; D gene: .; J gene: TRBJ2-5; V gene: TRBV4-1; CDR3 DNA: TGCGCCAGCAGCCAAGGTTTAACGGGGACCCAGTACTTC; CDR3 protein: CASSQGLTGTQYF
clone size: .; D gene: TRBD1; J gene: TRBJ1-2; V gene: TRBV3-1/TRBV3-2; CDR3 DNA: TGTGCCAGCAGCCAAGAGGGACAGCCTTATGGCTACACCTTC; CDR3 protein: CASSQEGQPYGYTF
clone size: .; D gene: TRBD2; J gene: TRBJ2-1; V gene: TRBV10-1; CDR3 DNA: TGCGCCAGCAGTCTAGCGGGGGGCTACAATGAGCAGTTCTTC; CDR3 protein: CASSLAGGYNEQFF
clone size: .; D gene: TRBD2; J gene: TRBJ2-5; V gene: TRBV5-1; CDR3 DNA: TGCGCCAGCAGCCCCACTAGCGGGGAGACCCAGTACTTC; CDR3 protein: CASSPTSGETQYF
clone size: .; D gene: TRBD1; J gene: TRBJ2-5; V gene: TRBV11-2; CDR3 DNA: TGTGCCAGCAGAACCCAAACAGGGGATCAAGAGACCCAGTACTTC; CDR3 protein: CASRTQTGDQETQYF
clone size: .; D gene: TRBD1; J gene: TRBJ2-5; V gene: TRBV13; CDR3 DNA: TGTGCCAGCAGCACCCTGGACAGGCAAGAGACCCAGTACTTC; CDR3 protein: CASSTLDRQETQYF
clone size: .; D gene: .; J gene: TRBJ2-1; V gene: TRBV6-5; CDR3 DNA: TGTGCCAGCAGTCTCCAGAGAGGGTCCTACGAGCAGTTCTTC; CDR3 protein: CASSLQRGSYEQFF
clone size: once; D gene: .; J gene: TRBJ1-2; V gene: TRBV10-1; CDR3 DNA: TGCGCCAGCAGTGAGGGCAGTCGTGGCTATGGCTACACCTTC; CDR3 protein: CASSEGSRGYGYTF
clone size: .; D gene: .; J gene: TRBJ2-2; V gene: TRBV2; CDR3 DNA: TGTGCCAGCAGCTCAGGGTCCGGGGAGCTGTTTTTT; CDR3 protein: CASSSGSGELFF
clone size: .; D gene: TRBD1; J gene: TRBJ1-2; V gene: TRBV7-2; CDR3 DNA: TGTGCCAGCAGCTTAGTCCCCCAAGGAAGGGGGCTTGTTGGCTACACCTTC; CDR3 protein: CASSLVPQGRGLVGYTF
clone size: .; D gene: TRBD1; J gene: TRBJ2-7; V gene: TRBV7-2; CDR3 DNA: TGTGCCAGCAGCCCTCAAGGGACAGGGGGCGCGGTGCAGTACTTC; CDR3 protein: CASSPQGTGGAVQYF
clone size: .; D gene: .; J gene: TRBJ1-6; V gene: TRBV7-9; CDR3 DNA: TGTGCCAGCAGCGGTGAGGGGGGGCGTAATTCACCCCTCCACTTT; CDR3 protein: CASSGEGGRNSPLHF
clone size: .; D gene: .; J gene: TRBJ2-7; V gene: TRBV9; CDR3 DNA: TGTGCCAGCAGCGGACCTAGTGCCTACGAGCAGTACTTC; CDR3 protein: CASSGPSAYEQYF
clone size: .; D gene: .; J gene: TRBJ1-1; V gene: TRBV6-1; CDR3 DNA: TGTGCCAGCAGTGAGGACCGGGACAAAGCTTTCTTT; CDR3 protein: CASSEDRDKAFF
clone size: .; D gene: TRBD1; J gene: TRBJ1-2; V gene: TRBV19; CDR3 DNA: TGTGCCAGTAGCCGGGACAGTAACTATGGCTACACCTTC; CDR3 protein: CASSRDSNYGYTF
clone size: once; D gene: .; J gene: TRBJ2-7; V gene: TRBV28; CDR3 DNA: TGTGCCAGCAGTGACTCCGGTACTAGCGAGCAGTACTTC; CDR3 protein: CASSDSGTSEQYF
clone size: once; D gene: .; J gene: TRBJ2-1; V gene: TRBV4-1; CDR3 DNA: TGCGCCAGCAGCCCCCTGGGGAGCTACTACAATGAGCAGTTCTTC; CDR3 protein: CASSPLGSYYNEQFF
clone size: .; D gene: TRBD1; J gene: TRBJ2-3; V gene: TRBV6-2/TRBV6-3; CDR3 DNA: TGTGCCAGCAGTTACCCGACAGGGTATACTCACCAACTTAGCACAGATACGCAGTATTTT; CDR3 protein: CASSYPTGYTHQLSTDTQYF
clone size: .; D gene: .; J gene: TRBJ1-2; V gene: TRBV20-1; CDR3 DNA: TGCAGTGCTAGTAAGGAGCGGTATGGCTACACCTTC; CDR3 protein: CSASKERYGYTF
clone size: .; D gene: .; J gene: TRBJ1-2; V gene: TRBV30; CDR3 DNA: TGTGCCTGGAGTGTAGGCCGGAGGGCGTGGGGCTACACCTTC; CDR3 protein: CAWSVGRRAWGYTF
clone size: .; D gene: .; J gene: TRBJ1-1; V gene: TRBV4-3; CDR3 DNA: TGCGCCAGCAGCCAAGATCATCTGCGGTCGAACACTGAAGCTTTCTTT; CDR3 protein: CASSQDHLRSNTEAFF
clone size: .; D gene: .; J gene: TRBJ2-2; V gene: TRBV3-1/TRBV3-2; CDR3 DNA: TGTGCCAGCAGCCAACAGAAGTCCGGGGAGCTGTTTTTT; CDR3 protein: CASSQQKSGELFF
clone size: .; D gene: TRBD2; J gene: TRBJ2-2; V gene: TRBV6-6; CDR3 DNA: TGTGCCAGCAGTTACTTAGCGGGGGGCACCGGGGAGCTGTTTTTT; CDR3 protein: CASSYLAGGTGELFF
clone size: .; D gene: TRBD2; J gene: TRBJ2-3; V gene: TRBV18; CDR3 DNA: TGTGCCAGCTCCCCCGGGACTAGCGGTTACACAGATACGCAGTATTTT; CDR3 protein: CASSPGTSGYTDTQYF
clone size: .; D gene: TRBD1; J gene: TRBJ1-1; V gene: TRBV6-5; CDR3 DNA: TGTGCCAGCGACAGGGCTAACACTGAAGCTTTCTTT; CDR3 protein: CASDRANTEAFF
clone size: .; D gene: TRBD1; J gene: TRBJ1-3; V gene: TRBV11-2; CDR3 DNA: TGTGCCAGCAGTTTTACAGGGGAACTCAGTCCCACCATATATTTT; CDR3 protein: CASSFTGELSPTIYF
clone size: .; D gene: .; J gene: TRBJ2-5; V gene: TRBV7-8; CDR3 DNA: TGTGCCAGCAGCTTAGACAGTATTGGATTAGGCCAGTACTTC; CDR3 protein: CASSLDSIGLGQYF
clone size: .; D gene: .; J gene: TRBJ1-1; V gene: TRBV6-4; CDR3 DNA: TGTGCCAGCAGTGATTCGGACAGGAACACTGAAGCTTTCTTT; CDR3 protein: CASSDSDRNTEAFF
clone size: .; D gene: TRBD2; J gene: TRBJ2-1; V gene: TRBV27; CDR3 DNA: TGTGCCAGCAGTTTAGGCGGGGGGCCCGCCAATGAGCAGTTCTTC; CDR3 protein: CASSLGGGPANEQFF
clone size: .; D gene: .; J gene: TRBJ2-7; V gene: TRBV14; CDR3 DNA: TGTGCCAGCAGCCAAGATTCATCCTCAGGGAACCACGAGCAGTACTTC; CDR3 protein: CASSQDSSSGNHEQYF
clone size: .; D gene: .; J gene: TRBJ1-5; V gene: TRBV29-1; CDR3 DNA: TGCAGCGCTAGCAATTCCAATCAGCCCCAGCATTTT; CDR3 protein: CSASNSNQPQHF
clone size: .; D gene: TRBD2; J gene: TRBJ2-3; V gene: TRBV6-5; CDR3 DNA: TGTGCCAGCAGTTACTCGACTAGCGGGGGGTTAGATACGCAGTATTTT; CDR3 protein: CASSYSTSGGLDTQYF
clone size: .; D gene: TRBD1; J gene: TRBJ2-7; V gene: TRBV6-5; CDR3 DNA: TGTGCCAGCAGTTGGGGAACAGGGGGCTTGAGCGAGCAGTACTTC; CDR3 protein: CASSWGTGGLSEQYF
clone size: .; D gene: .; J gene: TRBJ2-5; V gene: TRBV6-6; CDR3 DNA: TGTGCCAGCAGTTTCGGGGGGCGGGAGACCCAGTACTTC; CDR3 protein: CASSFGGRETQYF
clone size: .; D gene: TRBD2; J gene: TRBJ2-3; V gene: TRBV4-2; CDR3 DNA: TGTGCCAGCAGCCAAGAAGGGGCGGGGGGCACAGATACGCAGTATTTT; CDR3 protein: CASSQEGAGGTDTQYF
clone size: .; D gene: .; J gene: TRBJ1-2; V gene: TRBV7-9; CDR3 DNA: TGTGCCAGCAATCAAAGGGAGGAAAGCTACACCTTC; CDR3 protein: CASNQREESYTF
clone size: once; D gene: TRBD1; J gene: TRBJ1-2; V gene: TRBV15; CDR3 DNA: TGTGCCACCAGCATTGAACCGGGACAGGGGGATCTTTGGGCTAACTATGGCTACACCTTC; CDR3 protein: CATSIEPGQGDLWANYGYTF
clone size: .; D gene: .; J gene: TRBJ1-1; V gene: TRBV6-2/TRBV6-3; CDR3 DNA: TGTGCCAGCAGTTACTCTTCGGGTATAAGGACTTTCTTT; CDR3 protein: CASSYSSGIRTFF
clone size: .; D gene: .; J gene: TRBJ2-5; V gene: TRBV4-2; CDR3 DNA: TGTGCCAGCAGCCAAGACCGGGACTCGTACCAAGAGACCCAGTACTTC; CDR3 protein: CASSQDRDSYQETQYF
clone size: .; D gene: .; J gene: TRBJ1-2; V gene: TRBV9; CDR3 DNA: TGTGCCAGCAGCGTAGAACAGGGAAATGGCTACACCTTC; CDR3 protein: CASSVEQGNGYTF
clone size: .; D gene: .; J gene: TRBJ1-5; V gene: TRBV6-1; CDR3 DNA: TGTGCCAGCAGTGACAAAACTTACAGGGTTATCGATCAGCCCCAGCATTTT; CDR3 protein: CASSDKTYRVIDQPQHF
clone size: .; D gene: .; J gene: TRBJ1-1; V gene: TRBV7-9; CDR3 DNA: TGTGCCAGCAGCCGTCAGGGTTACACTGAAGCTTTCTTT; CDR3 protein: CASSRQGYTEAFF